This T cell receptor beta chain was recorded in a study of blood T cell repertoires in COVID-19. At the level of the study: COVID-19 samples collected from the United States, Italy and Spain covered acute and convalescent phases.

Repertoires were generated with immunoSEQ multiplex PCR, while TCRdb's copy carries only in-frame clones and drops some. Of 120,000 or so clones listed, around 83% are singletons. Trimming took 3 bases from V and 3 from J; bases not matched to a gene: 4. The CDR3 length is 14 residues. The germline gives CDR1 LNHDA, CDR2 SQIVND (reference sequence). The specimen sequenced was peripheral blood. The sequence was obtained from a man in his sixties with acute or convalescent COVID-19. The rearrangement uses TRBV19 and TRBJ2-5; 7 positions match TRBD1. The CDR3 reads CASSIPGTEETQYF. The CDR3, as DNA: TGTGCCAGTAGTATCCCCGGGACAGAAGAGACCCAGTACTTC.